Presented here are 9 T cell receptor beta chains from one specimen sequenced in a study of CD8+ T cells in alopecia areata. Following RNA extraction, reverse transcription yielded cDNA that acted as the sequencing template. Libraries were prepared by immunoSEQ multiplex PCR; TCRdb keeps only in-frame clonotypes and omits some of them. Among fewer than 250,000 clones listed, around two fifths were seen once. The treatment: oral pan-JAK inhibitor, 5-10 mg twice daily. The source material was CD4+ T cells sorted from blood, sampled at approximately week 36, from a patient treated with tofacitinib. The receptors originated from a human donor with alopecia areata.

The rearrangement links TRBV30 to TRBJ2-7, with 10 bases that match TRBD1. V shed 1 base, J shed 4 bases, and the junction held 7 bases outside the gene matches. Germline V lookup: CDR1 GTSNPN, CDR2 SVGIG (reference sequence). CDR3 length equals 15 residues. The CDR3: CAWSGDRGRMYEQYF. The CDR3 bases are TGTGCCTGGAGTGGGGACAGGGGACGTATGTACGAGCAGTACTTC.

The V gene is TRBV27, the J gene TRBJ2-7; TRBD1 matches at 8 bases. This CDR3 region has 16 residues. V lost 8 bases and J lost 1; bases outside the gene matches: 13. CDR1 and CDR2 from the germline V gene are MNHEY and SMNVEV (reference sequence). The CDR3 nucleotides are TGTGCCAGCTCCCGTTCTGCGGGACAGGAATCCTACGAGCAGTACTTC. This sequence encodes CASSRSAGQESYEQYF.

The chain is built from TRBV10-3 and TRBJ1-1, with unresolved D. This CDR3 is built from 11 residues. V lost 5 bases and J lost 5, with 6 bases in between. Looked up from germline, CDR1 is ENHRY and CDR2 is SYGVKD. CDR3 amino acids: CAISRATEAFF. DNA of the CDR3: TGTGCCATCAGTCGGGCGACTGAAGCTTTCTTT.

The chain joins TRBV6-5 to TRBJ1-5; D not certain. V was clipped by 2 bases and J by 7 bases, with 9 bases between them. CDR3 length: 13 amino acids. Looked up from germline, CDR1 is MNHEY and CDR2 is SVGAGI. Here the CDR3 reads CASSYGSGQPQHF. CDR3 DNA: TGTGCCAGCAGTTACGGGTCGGGCCAGCCCCAGCATTTT.

The chain is built from TRBV2 and TRBJ2-7; 10 nucleotides agree with TRBD2. The junction had 12 bases not matched to a gene; V was cut back by 4 bases and J by 3 bases. CDR3 length: 17 amino acids. Per germline, CDR1 SNHLY and CDR2 FYNNEI. The CDR3 DNA sequence: TGTGCCAGCAGTGCCGCTAGGGCTAGCGGGAGACTCTACGAGCAGTACTTC. This encodes CASSAARASGRLYEQYF.

The chain employs TRBV6-4 and TRBJ2-2; D is unresolved. Germline CDR1 and CDR2: MRHNA and SNTAGT. The CDR3 is 14 amino acids. Trimming left V 6 bases short and J 7 bases short, with 15 bases between. CDR3 bases: TGTGCCAGCAGCCCCGGGCCCAGGAACGGGGAGCTGTTTTTT. This translates into CASSPGPRNGELFF.

There are a few counts of this clone. This chain links TRBV27 with TRBJ2-1; 7 nucleotides agree with TRBD1. The CDR3 spans 18 residues. CDR1 is MNHEY, CDR2 SMNVEV, per germline (reference sequence). The V gene end was trimmed by 3 bases and the J gene end by 6 bases; junction bases not matched to a gene: 17. The chain's CDR3 is CASSLKEVAGGIFNEQFF. CDR3 sequence (DNA): TGTGCCAGCAGTTTGAAAGAAGTGGCAGGGGGTATCTTCAATGAGCAGTTCTTC.

This clone was detected once. The gene calls are TRBV29-1 and TRBJ2-3; the match to TRBD2 covers 7 bases. The trim removed 4 bases at V and 1 base at J, leaving 8 bases unmatched. The CDR3 runs to 15 residues. The germline V gene encodes CDR1 SQVTM and CDR2 ANQGSEA. CDR3 nucleotide sequence: TGCAGCGTTGCCCTTACTAGCGACCGCACAGATACGCAGTATTTT. As protein: CSVALTSDRTDTQYF.

The V gene is TRBV18, the J gene TRBJ1-1; TRBD1 matches 8 bases. Germline CDR1 KGHSH, CDR2 LQKENI. J gave up 1 base and V 0 bases, and 4 bases lay outside the gene matches. The CDR3 is 16 amino acids. The CDR3 DNA is TGTGCCAGCTCACCACCCAGGGGGCAGGCGAACACTGAAGCTTTCTTT. Its protein is CASSPPRGQANTEAFF.